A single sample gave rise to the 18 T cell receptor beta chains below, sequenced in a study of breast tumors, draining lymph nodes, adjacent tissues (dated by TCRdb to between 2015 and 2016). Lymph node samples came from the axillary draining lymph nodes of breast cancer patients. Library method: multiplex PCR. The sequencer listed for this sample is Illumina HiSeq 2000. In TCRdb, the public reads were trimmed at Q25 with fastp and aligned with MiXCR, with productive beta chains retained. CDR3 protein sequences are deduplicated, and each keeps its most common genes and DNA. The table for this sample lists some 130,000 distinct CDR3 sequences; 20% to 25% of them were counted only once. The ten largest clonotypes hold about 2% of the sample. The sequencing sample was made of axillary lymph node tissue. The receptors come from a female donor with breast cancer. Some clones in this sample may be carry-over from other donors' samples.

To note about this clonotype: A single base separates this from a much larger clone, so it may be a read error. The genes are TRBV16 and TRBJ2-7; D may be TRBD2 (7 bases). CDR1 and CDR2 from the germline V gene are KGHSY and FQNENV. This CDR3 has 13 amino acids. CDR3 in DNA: TGTGTCAGCAGCCAATTTGGGAGGGGGGAGCAGTACTTC. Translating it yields CVSSQFGRGEQYF. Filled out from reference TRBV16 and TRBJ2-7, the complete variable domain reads GEEVAQTPKHLVRGEGQKAKLYCAPIKGHSYVFWYQQVLKNEFKFLISFQNENVFDETGMPKERFSAKCLPNSPCSLEIQATKLEDSAVYFCVSSQFGRGEQYFGPGTRLTVT.

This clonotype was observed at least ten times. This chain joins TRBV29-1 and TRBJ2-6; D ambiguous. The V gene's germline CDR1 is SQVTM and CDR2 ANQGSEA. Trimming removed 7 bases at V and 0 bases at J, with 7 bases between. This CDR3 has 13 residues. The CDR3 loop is CSAKFSGANVLTF. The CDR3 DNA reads TGCAGCGCCAAGTTCTCTGGGGCCAACGTCCTGACTTTC.

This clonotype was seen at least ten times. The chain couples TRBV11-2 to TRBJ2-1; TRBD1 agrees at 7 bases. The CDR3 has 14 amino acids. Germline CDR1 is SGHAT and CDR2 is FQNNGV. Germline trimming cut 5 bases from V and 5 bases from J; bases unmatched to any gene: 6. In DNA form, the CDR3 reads TGTGCCAGCAGCAAAACCGGGACAGACAATGAGCAGTTCTTC. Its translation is CASSKTGTDNEQFF.

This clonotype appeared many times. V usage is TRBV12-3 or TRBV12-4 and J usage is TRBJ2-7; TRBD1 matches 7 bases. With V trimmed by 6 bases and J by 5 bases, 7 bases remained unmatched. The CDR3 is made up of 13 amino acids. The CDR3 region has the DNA TGTGCCAGCAGCCATCTTACAGGGGACGAGCAGTACTTC. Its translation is CASSHLTGDEQYF.

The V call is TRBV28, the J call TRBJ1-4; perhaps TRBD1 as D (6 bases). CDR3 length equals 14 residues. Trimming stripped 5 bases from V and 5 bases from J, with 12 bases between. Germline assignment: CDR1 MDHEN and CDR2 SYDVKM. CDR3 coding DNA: TGTGCCAGCAGTCAACAGGGTGGGAATGAAAAACTGTTTTTT. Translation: CASSQQGGNEKLFF.

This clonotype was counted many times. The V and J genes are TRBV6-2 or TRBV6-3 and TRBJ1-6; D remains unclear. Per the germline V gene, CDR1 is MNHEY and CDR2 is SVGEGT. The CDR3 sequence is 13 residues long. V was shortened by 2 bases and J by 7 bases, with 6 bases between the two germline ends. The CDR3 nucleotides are TGTGCCAGCAGTTACGGGATAAATTCACCCCTCCACTTT. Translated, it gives CASSYGINSPLHF.

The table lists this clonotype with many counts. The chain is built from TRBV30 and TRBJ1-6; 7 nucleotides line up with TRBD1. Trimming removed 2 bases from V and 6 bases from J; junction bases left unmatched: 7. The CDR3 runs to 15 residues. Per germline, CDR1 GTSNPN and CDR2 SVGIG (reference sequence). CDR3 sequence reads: CAWSFGAGGNSPLHF. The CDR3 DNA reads TGTGCCTGGAGTTTTGGGGCAGGGGGTAATTCACCCCTCCACTTT.

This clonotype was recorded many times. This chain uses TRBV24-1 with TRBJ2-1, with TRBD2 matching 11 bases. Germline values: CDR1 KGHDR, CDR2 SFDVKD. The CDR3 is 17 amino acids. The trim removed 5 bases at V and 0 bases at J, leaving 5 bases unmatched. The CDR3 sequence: CATSATSGSGSYNEQFF. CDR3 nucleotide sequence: TGTGCCACCAGTGCCACTAGCGGGAGCGGCTCCTACAATGAGCAGTTCTTC.

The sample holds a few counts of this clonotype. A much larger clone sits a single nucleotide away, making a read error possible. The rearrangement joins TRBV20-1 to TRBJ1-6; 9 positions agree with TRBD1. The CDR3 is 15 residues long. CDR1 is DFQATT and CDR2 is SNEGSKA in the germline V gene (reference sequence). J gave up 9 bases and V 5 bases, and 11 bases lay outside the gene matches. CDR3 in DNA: TGCAGTGCTGGACCCGGGACAGGGCATAGTTCACCCCTCCACTTT. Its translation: CSAGPGTGHSSPLHF.

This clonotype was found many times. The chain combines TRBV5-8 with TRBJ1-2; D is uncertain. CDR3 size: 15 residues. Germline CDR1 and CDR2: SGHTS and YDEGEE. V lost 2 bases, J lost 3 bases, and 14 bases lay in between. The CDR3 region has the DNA TGTGCCAGCAGCTTACGGACCCCCGGCGACTATGGCTACACCTTC. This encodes CASSLRTPGDYGYTF.

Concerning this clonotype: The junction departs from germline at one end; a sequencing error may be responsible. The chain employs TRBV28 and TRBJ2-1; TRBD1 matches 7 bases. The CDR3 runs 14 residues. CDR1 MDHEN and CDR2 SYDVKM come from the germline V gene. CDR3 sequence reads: CACSPPLGTEEQFF. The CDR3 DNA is TGTGCCTGCAGTCCCCCCTTGGGGACAGAGGAGCAGTTCTTC.

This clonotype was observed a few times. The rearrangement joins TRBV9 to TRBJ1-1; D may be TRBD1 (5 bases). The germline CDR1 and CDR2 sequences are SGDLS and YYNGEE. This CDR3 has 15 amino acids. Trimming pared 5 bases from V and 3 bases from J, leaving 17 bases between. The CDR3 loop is CASSRSTMGDTEAFF. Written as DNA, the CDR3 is TGTGCCAGCAGTCGCTCAACCATGGGGGACACTGAAGCTTTCTTT. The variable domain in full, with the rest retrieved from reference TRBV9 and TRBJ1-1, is DSGVTQTPKHLITATGQRVTLRCSPRSGDLSVYWYQQSLDQGLQFLIQYYNGEERAKGNILERFSAQQFPDLHSELNLSSLELGDSALYFCASSRSTMGDTEAFFGQGTRLTVV.

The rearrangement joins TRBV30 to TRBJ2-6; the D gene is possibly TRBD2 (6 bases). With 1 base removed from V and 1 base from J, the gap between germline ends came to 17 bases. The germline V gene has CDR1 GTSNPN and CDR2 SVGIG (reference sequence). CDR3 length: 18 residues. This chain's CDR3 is CAWSEGGGKGSGANVLTF. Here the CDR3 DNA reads TGTGCCTGGAGTGAAGGAGGCGGGAAAGGGTCTGGGGCCAACGTCCTGACTTTC.

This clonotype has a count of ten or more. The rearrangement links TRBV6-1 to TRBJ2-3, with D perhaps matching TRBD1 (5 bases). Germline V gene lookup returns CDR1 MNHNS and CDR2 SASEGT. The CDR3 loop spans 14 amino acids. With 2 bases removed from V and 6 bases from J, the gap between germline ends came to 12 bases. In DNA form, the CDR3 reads TGTGCCAGCAGTGAAAACCCAGGGCGCGATACGCAGTATTTT. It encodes CASSENPGRDTQYF.

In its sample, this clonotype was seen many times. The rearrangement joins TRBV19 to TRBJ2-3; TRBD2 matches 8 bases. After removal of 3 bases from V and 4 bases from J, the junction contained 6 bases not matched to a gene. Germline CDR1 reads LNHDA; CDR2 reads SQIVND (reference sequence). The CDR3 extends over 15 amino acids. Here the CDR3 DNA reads TGTGCCAGTAGTATTGGGACTAGTTACTCAGATACGCAGTATTTT. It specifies CASSIGTSYSDTQYF.

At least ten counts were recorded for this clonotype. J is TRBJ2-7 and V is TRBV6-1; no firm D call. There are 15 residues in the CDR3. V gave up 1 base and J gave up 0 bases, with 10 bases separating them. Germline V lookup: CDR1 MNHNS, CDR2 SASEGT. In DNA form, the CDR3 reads TGTGCCAGCAGTGAAGGGGCTCCGAGCTCCTACGAGCAGTACTTC. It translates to CASSEGAPSSYEQYF.

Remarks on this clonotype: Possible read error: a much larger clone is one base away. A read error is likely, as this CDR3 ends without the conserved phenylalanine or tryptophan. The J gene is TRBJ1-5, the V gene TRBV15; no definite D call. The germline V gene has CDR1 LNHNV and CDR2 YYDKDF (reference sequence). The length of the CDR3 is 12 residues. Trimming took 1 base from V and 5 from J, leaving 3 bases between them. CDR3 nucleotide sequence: TGTGCCACCAGCAGAGGAGATCAGCCCCAGCATATT. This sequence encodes CATSRGDQPQHI.

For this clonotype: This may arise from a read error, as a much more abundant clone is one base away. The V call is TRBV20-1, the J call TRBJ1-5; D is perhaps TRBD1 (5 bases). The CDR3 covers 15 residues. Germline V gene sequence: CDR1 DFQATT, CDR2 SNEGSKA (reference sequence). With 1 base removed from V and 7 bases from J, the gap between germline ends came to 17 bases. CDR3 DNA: TGCAGTGCTAGAGGGGCAGGGCCGGCAGGACAGCCCCAGCATTTT. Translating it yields CSARGAGPAGQPQHF.